A selection of T cell receptor beta chains follows, all from one sample in a study of cytomegalovirus exposure and HLA in healthy donors. TCRdb's copy holds only in-frame clones and misses some; the assay was immunoSEQ multiplex PCR. The repertoire holds about 200,000 clones, with more than 70% as singletons. The sequenced material came from PBMCs. The receptors here all came from a young woman in good health and CMV-seronegative. Each CDR3 is given with its conserved first and last residue. A D gene is named only where the DNA matches it firmly. Only part of the rows carry a size: once, few, many, or a class if the clone is expanded.

d_gene: NA; j_gene: TRBJ1-1; abundance: many; v_gene: TRBV14; CDR3nt: TGTGCCAGCAGCCTAACTTTCGAGAGGACTGAAGCTTTCTTT; CDR3aa: CASSLTFERTEAFF
d_gene: TRBD1; j_gene: TRBJ1-2; abundance: NA; v_gene: TRBV18; CDR3nt: TGTGCCAGCTCACCTCGGGACAGGCAAGGTGGCTACACCTTC; CDR3aa: CASSPRDRQGGYTF
d_gene: NA; j_gene: TRBJ1-4; abundance: NA; v_gene: TRBV7-8; CDR3nt: TGTGCCAGCAGCGCCCCCGGGACAAATAATGAAAAACTGTTTTTT; CDR3aa: CASSAPGTNNEKLFF
d_gene: TRBD2; j_gene: TRBJ2-5; abundance: NA; v_gene: TRBV7-6; CDR3nt: TGTGCCAGCAGCTTACCTAGCGGGGGGCCATCCCAAGAGACCCAGTACTTC; CDR3aa: CASSLPSGGPSQETQYF
d_gene: TRBD1; j_gene: TRBJ1-1; abundance: NA; v_gene: TRBV4-1; CDR3nt: TGCGCCAGCAGCCAACTTCTGCGTTCTGACAGGGATAACACTGAAGCTTTCTTT; CDR3aa: CASSQLLRSDRDNTEAFF
d_gene: NA; j_gene: TRBJ1-2; abundance: NA; v_gene: TRBV7-2; CDR3nt: TGTGCCAGTAGTCCGAGGGCCAGAGGCCTCTATGGCTACACCTTC; CDR3aa: CASSPRARGLYGYTF
d_gene: NA; j_gene: TRBJ1-2; abundance: NA; v_gene: TRBV9; CDR3nt: TGTGCCAGCAGCGTAGCACAGGGAGAACGTAGCGGCTACACCTTC; CDR3aa: CASSVAQGERSGYTF
d_gene: NA; j_gene: TRBJ1-2; abundance: NA; v_gene: TRBV11-2; CDR3nt: TGTGCCAGCAGCTTAGGCAGGGTTAGTACGTATGGCTACACCTTC; CDR3aa: CASSLGRVSTYGYTF
d_gene: TRBD1; j_gene: TRBJ2-5; abundance: few; v_gene: TRBV6-5; CDR3nt: TGTGCCAGCAGTTATTGGGACAGGGGGCCACAAGAGACCCAGTACTTC; CDR3aa: CASSYWDRGPQETQYF
d_gene: TRBD1; j_gene: TRBJ1-3; abundance: NA; v_gene: TRBV18; CDR3nt: TGTGCCAGCTCTGGCGGGACAGCCGCTAACACCATATATTTT; CDR3aa: CASSGGTAANTIYF
d_gene: TRBD2; j_gene: TRBJ2-7; abundance: NA; v_gene: TRBV6-1; CDR3nt: TGTGCCAGCAGTGAGGGGCTAGCGGGGGCAAAGAGCTCCTACGAGCAGTACTTC; CDR3aa: CASSEGLAGAKSSYEQYF
d_gene: NA; j_gene: TRBJ1-1; abundance: NA; v_gene: TRBV30; CDR3nt: TGTGCCTGGAGTGGTGGGATAGGGGGACTGAACACTGAAGCTTTCTTT; CDR3aa: CAWSGGIGGLNTEAFF
d_gene: NA; j_gene: TRBJ1-2; abundance: NA; v_gene: TRBV29-1; CDR3nt: TGCAGCGTTCTACACGAGGACACTCTCTATGGCTACACCTTC; CDR3aa: CSVLHEDTLYGYTF
d_gene: TRBD2; j_gene: TRBJ2-7; abundance: NA; v_gene: TRBV27; CDR3nt: TGTGCCAGCAGTTTATCGGACGCGGGAGTATACGAGCAGTACTTC; CDR3aa: CASSLSDAGVYEQYF
d_gene: NA; j_gene: TRBJ2-1; abundance: once; v_gene: TRBV27; CDR3nt: TGTGCCAGCAGTCCTTTGGGCAGGGGTCAGTTGGACAATGAGCAGTTCTTC; CDR3aa: CASSPLGRGQLDNEQFF
d_gene: NA; j_gene: TRBJ2-7; abundance: NA; v_gene: TRBV21-1; CDR3nt: TGTGCCAGCAGCACCAAACTAGCGGGAGGCACCTCCTACGAGCAGTACTTC; CDR3aa: CASSTKLAGGTSYEQYF
d_gene: NA; j_gene: TRBJ2-7; abundance: NA; v_gene: TRBV5-6; CDR3nt: TGTGCCAGCAGCTTGGGCGGTCCCGCCTACGAGCAGTACTTC; CDR3aa: CASSLGGPAYEQYF
d_gene: TRBD2; j_gene: TRBJ2-3; abundance: NA; v_gene: TRBV5-1; CDR3nt: TGCGCCAGCAGCTTGACCGGGACTACTCATCAAGATACGCAGTATTTT; CDR3aa: CASSLTGTTHQDTQYF
d_gene: TRBD1; j_gene: TRBJ2-3; abundance: NA; v_gene: TRBV25-1; CDR3nt: TGTGCCAGCACCGCCTTAAAACAGGGGGGAGCGGACACAGATACGCAGTATTTT; CDR3aa: CASTALKQGGADTDTQYF
d_gene: NA; j_gene: TRBJ2-3; abundance: once; v_gene: TRBV11-3; CDR3nt: TGTGCCAGCAGCGCGCGACTAGGGAATACGCAGTATTTT; CDR3aa: CASSARLGNTQYF
d_gene: NA; j_gene: TRBJ2-7; abundance: NA; v_gene: TRBV10-2; CDR3nt: TGCGCCAGCAGATCGGGTTCCTACGAGCAGTACTTC; CDR3aa: CASRSGSYEQYF